A single sample gave rise to the 3 T cell receptor beta chains below, sequenced in a study of blood T cell repertoires in COVID-19. Sequencing was performed with immunoSEQ multiplex PCR; in TCRdb, only in-frame clones are kept and a portion is missing. The sample lists fewer than 200,000 clones; around nine tenths were seen once. Sequenced: peripheral blood. The source is a man aged 60 to 69 with active or convalescent COVID-19.

The chain is built from TRBV7-3 and TRBJ1-5, with TRBD1 identical over 8 bases. Germline trimming cut 4 bases from V and 2 bases from J; bases unmatched to any gene: 13. Germline V gene lookup returns CDR1 SGHTA and CDR2 FQGTGA. CDR3 length: 18 amino acids. The CDR3 sequence: CASSWGMDRDWGNQPQHF. DNA of the CDR3: TGTGCCAGCAGCTGGGGGATGGACAGGGACTGGGGCAATCAGCCCCAGCATTTT.

This rearrangement joins TRBV2 to TRBJ2-2; maybe TRBD2 (5 bases). The germline V gene has CDR1 SNHLY and CDR2 FYNNEI. This CDR3 region has 13 residues. The germline V and J ends were trimmed by 7 bases and 1 base, with 7 bases remaining between them. The CDR3 region is CASNRENTGELFF. CDR3 nucleotide sequence: TGTGCCAGCAACCGGGAGAACACCGGGGAGCTGTTTTTT.

CDR3 sequence: CASKQGTYEQYF. The DNA for the CDR3 is TGTGCCAGCAAACAGGGTACCTACGAGCAGTACTTC. The V call is TRBV6-5, the J call TRBJ2-7, with a possible D match to TRBD1 (6 bases). Per germline, CDR1 MNHEY and CDR2 SVGAGI. V shed 7 bases and J shed 2 bases, with 9 bases lying between them. CDR3 length: 12 amino acids.